The clone carrying this T cell receptor (beta chain) has just a few counts. What it recognizes is unknown. Coverage ceases 3 residues before the CDR3 finishes, and the germline J gene fills in the end. Here immunoSEQ multiplex PCR was the method, and the copy in TCRdb shows in-frame clones only, minus some. The table lists approximately 17,000 clones, with no singletons. Diagnosis required reduced IgG, IgA and/or IgM with specific antibody deficiency. Aged about 9 to 64 years, CVID subjects averaged about 40 years old. For at least one year, all CVID subjects received replacement immunoglobulin. The record originates from a study of T cell clonality in common variable immunodeficiency. General study results and limits: Fewer deletions and N-nucleotide insertions were reportedly seen in common variable immunodeficiency TCR beta sequences.

Trimming took 11 bases from V and 5 from J; bases not matched to a gene: 12. The CDR3 loop spans 14 amino acids. Germline CDR1 is SEHNR and CDR2 is FQNEAQ (reference sequence). The clonotype comes from a human donor with common variable immunodeficiency. Sequenced: peripheral blood mononuclear cells. The chain uses TRBV7-9 and TRBJ2-1; 7 bases map to TRBD2. CDR3 bases read: TGTGCCTGGGAGGGTCAGGGAGGGAACAATGAG. Translated, it gives CAWEGQGGNNE. The whole CDR3 is CAWEGQGGNNEQFF.